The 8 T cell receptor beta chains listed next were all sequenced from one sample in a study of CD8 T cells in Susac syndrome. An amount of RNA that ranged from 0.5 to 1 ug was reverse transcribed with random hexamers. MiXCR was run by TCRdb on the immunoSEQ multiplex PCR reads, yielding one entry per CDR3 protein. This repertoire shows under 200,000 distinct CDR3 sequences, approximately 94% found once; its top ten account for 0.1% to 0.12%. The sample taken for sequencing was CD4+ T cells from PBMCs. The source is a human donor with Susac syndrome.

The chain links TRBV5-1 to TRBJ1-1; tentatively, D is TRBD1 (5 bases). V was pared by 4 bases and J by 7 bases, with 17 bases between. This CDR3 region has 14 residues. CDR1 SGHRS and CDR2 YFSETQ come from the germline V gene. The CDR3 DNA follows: TGCGCCAGCAGCACCGGACGGCAGGGAGGTGAAGCTTTCTTT. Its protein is CASSTGRQGGEAFF.

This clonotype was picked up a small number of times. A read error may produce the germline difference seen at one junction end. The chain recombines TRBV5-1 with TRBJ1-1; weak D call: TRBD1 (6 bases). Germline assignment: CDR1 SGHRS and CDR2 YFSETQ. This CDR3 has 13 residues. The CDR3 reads CASSLQGNTEAFF. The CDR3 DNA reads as TGTGCCAGCAGCTTACAGGGGAACACTGAAGCTTTCTTT.

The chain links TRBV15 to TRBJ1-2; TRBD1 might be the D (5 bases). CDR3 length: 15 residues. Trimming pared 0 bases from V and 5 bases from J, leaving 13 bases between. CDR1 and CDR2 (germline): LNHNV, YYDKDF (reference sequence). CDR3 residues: CATSRDNAGTYGYTF. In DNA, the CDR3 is TGTGCCACCAGCAGAGATAACGCTGGGACGTATGGCTACACCTTC. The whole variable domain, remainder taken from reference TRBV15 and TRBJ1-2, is DAMVIQNPRYQVTQFGKPVTLSCSQTLNHNVMYWYQQKSSQAPKLLFHYYDKDFNNEADTPDNFQSRRPNTSFCFLDIRSPGLGDTAMYLCATSRDNAGTYGYTFGSGTRLTVV.

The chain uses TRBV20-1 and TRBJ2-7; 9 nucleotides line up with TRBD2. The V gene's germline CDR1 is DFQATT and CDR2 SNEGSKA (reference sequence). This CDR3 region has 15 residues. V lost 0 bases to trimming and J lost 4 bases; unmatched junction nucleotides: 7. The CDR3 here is CSARDGRGGGYEQYF. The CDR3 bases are TGCAGTGCTAGAGATGGGCGGGGGGGCGGTTACGAGCAGTACTTC.

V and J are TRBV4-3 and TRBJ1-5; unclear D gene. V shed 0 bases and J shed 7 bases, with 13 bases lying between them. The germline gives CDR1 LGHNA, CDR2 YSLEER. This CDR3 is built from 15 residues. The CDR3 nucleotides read TGCGCCAGCAGCCAAGATCTTTCGGCACGCCAGCCCCAGCATTTT. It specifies CASSQDLSARQPQHF.

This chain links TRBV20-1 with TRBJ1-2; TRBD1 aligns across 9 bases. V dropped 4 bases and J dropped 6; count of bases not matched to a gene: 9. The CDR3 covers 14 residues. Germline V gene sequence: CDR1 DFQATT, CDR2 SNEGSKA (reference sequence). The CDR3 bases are TGCAGTGCTACTCAAACAGGGGGCGCGAATGGCTACACCTTC. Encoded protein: CSATQTGGANGYTF.

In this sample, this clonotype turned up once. The CDR3 reads CASSQSVSFYGYTF. In nucleotides, the CDR3 is TGCGCCAGCAGCCAATCCGTATCCTTCTATGGCTACACCTTC. V gene TRBV4-3 combines with J gene TRBJ1-2; D gene ambiguous. Germline V CDR1 and CDR2: LGHNA, YSLEER. V was trimmed by 2 bases and J by 4 bases, leaving 11 bases between them. This CDR3 is built from 14 residues.

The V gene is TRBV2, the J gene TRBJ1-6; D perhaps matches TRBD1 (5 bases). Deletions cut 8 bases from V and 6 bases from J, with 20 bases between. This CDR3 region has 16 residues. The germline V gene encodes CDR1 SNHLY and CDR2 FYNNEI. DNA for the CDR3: TGTGCCAGCTCCCTCCGGGACTCTTTCTCTAATTCACCCCTCCACTTT. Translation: CASSLRDSFSNSPLHF.